Below are 16 T cell receptor beta chains sequenced from a single sample in a study of blood T cells in healthy people across ages. The authors ran a second PCR of about 6 to 12 cycles using a sample-barcoded 5' primer and a J-beta primer mix. Each CDR3 protein is one row after TCRdb ran MiXCR on the 5' RACE reads. The sample yields just under 900,000 distinct CDR3 sequences, 29% seen once. The sequencing input was blood. These TCRs come from a woman older than 75 in good health.

The chain employs TRBV18 and TRBJ2-3; D gene ambiguous. The CDR3 has 15 amino acids. Per germline, CDR1 KGHSH and CDR2 LQKENI. The V end was cut by 2 bases, the J end by 6 bases, with 15 bases between. The CDR3 is CASSPDVAARDTQYF. CDR3 sequence (DNA): TGTGCCAGCTCACCAGATGTGGCGGCTCGGGATACGCAGTATTTT. Full variable domain (missing parts from reference TRBV18 and TRBJ2-3): NAGVMQNPRHLVRRRGQEARLRCSPMKGHSHVYWYRQLPEEGLKFMVYLQKENIIDESGMPKERFSAEFPKEGPSILRIQQVVRGDSAAYFCASSPDVAARDTQYFGPGTRLTVL.

This clonotype was counted only a few times. The chain recombines TRBV7-2 with TRBJ2-1; 8 bases match TRBD1. Trimming took 0 bases from V and 10 from J; bases not matched to a gene: 11. The CDR3 length is 16 residues. Germline V lookup: CDR1 SGHTA, CDR2 FQGNSA. The CDR3 nucleotides are TGTGCCAGCAGCTTAGCGGACTCACAGGGGGGTGGGGAGCAGTTCTTC. Its protein is CASSLADSQGGGEQFF.

The chain recombines TRBV29-1 with TRBJ2-7; tentatively, D is TRBD1 or TRBD2 (6 bases each). Trimming took off 6 bases at V and 0 bases at J, with 12 bases between the two ends. There are 13 residues in the CDR3. Germline assignment: CDR1 SQVTM and CDR2 ANQGSEA. The CDR3 DNA reads TGCAGCGTGGGGGGCAGGAGCTCCTACGAGCAGTACTTC. Amino acids: CSVGGRSSYEQYF.

The CDR3, as DNA: TGTGCCAGCAGCTTAAGCGGACTAGCGGGGTCGGAGACCCAGTACTTC. This translates into CASSLSGLAGSETQYF. The rearrangement uses TRBV7-2 and TRBJ2-5; 12 nucleotides agree with TRBD2. V dropped 2 bases and J dropped 5; count of bases not matched to a gene: 6. This CDR3 contains 16 residues. The germline V gene encodes CDR1 SGHTA and CDR2 FQGNSA.

The chain joins TRBV21-1 to TRBJ1-5; the table calls TRBD1, which could not be checked here. TRBV21-1 is a known pseudogene. The CDR3 spans 19 residues. The CDR3 DNA reads as TGTGCCAGCAGCCCGTCCCCGGTTTCGAGTGGACAGGGCGGGCAGCCCCAGCATTTT. Residues: CASSPSPVSSGQGGQPQHF.

As concerns this clonotype: Since a much larger clone is just one base distant, this may be a read error. This rearrangement joins TRBV12-3 or TRBV12-4 to TRBJ2-4; possible D gene TRBD1, 6 bases. This CDR3 has 19 residues. V was clipped by 5 bases and J by 1 base, with 24 bases between them. The CDR3 sequence is CASSPLTGNGPLAKNIQYF. CDR3 DNA sequence: TGTGCCAGCAGTCCCCTTACAGGGAATGGCCCGCTTGCCAAAAACATTCAGTACTTC.

This clonotype has a handful of counts. The chain carries TRBV7-2 and TRBJ2-5; TRBD1 matches 9 bases. The CDR3 contains 15 residues. Per the germline V gene, CDR1 is SGHTA and CDR2 is FQGNSA. J was trimmed by 11 bases and V by 1 base; bases with no gene match: 11. The CDR3 loop is CASSLVVGTGLEQYF. The CDR3 DNA reads TGTGCCAGCAGCTTAGTGGTTGGGACAGGGCTTGAGCAGTACTTC.

In its sample, this clonotype was seen many times. The chain links TRBV7-2 to TRBJ2-1; 16 bases agree with TRBD2. The length of the CDR3 is 18 residues. After removal of 5 bases from V and 9 bases from J, the junction contained 13 bases not matched to a gene. From germline, CDR1 is SGHTA and CDR2 FQGNSA. CDR3 in amino acids: CASSLQGTSGGAAGEQFF. The CDR3, as DNA: TGTGCCAGCAGCCTACAGGGGACTAGCGGGGGGGCTGCGGGTGAGCAGTTCTTC.

The J gene is TRBJ1-1, the V gene TRBV6-6; D is perhaps TRBD1 (5 bases). CDR3 size: 14 residues. From germline, CDR1 is MNHNY and CDR2 SVGAGI (reference sequence). Trimming pared 2 bases from V and 4 bases from J, leaving 11 bases between. CDR3 DNA sequence: TGTGCCAGCAGTTACACGACGGGGGGCACTGAAGCTTTCTTT. It yields the protein CASSYTTGGTEAFF.

This clonotype appeared many times. The rearrangement uses TRBV7-2 and TRBJ2-1, with 9 bases aligning to TRBD1. This CDR3 comprises 15 residues. Unmatched junction bases numbered 5, after V lost 3 bases and J lost 5 bases. Germline values: CDR1 SGHTA, CDR2 FQGNSA. The CDR3 spells CASSFRDRANNEQFF. The CDR3 coding sequence is TGTGCCAGCAGCTTCCGGGACAGGGCGAACAATGAGCAGTTCTTC.

In its sample, this clonotype was seen many times. J is TRBJ2-1 and V is TRBV9; D call uncertain. Trimming shortened V by 0 bases and J by 6 bases, and 16 bases separated the two germline ends. Germline-derived CDR1 and CDR2 are SGDLS and YYNGEE. The CDR3 runs 16 residues. CDR3 sequence reads: CASSVAVAPLGNEQFF. CDR3 DNA sequence: TGTGCCAGCAGCGTAGCAGTAGCCCCCCTAGGCAATGAGCAGTTCTTC.

The CDR3: CATSRTQGAGGPYTQYF. In DNA, the CDR3 is TGTGCCACCAGCAGGACGCAAGGGGCGGGGGGGCCATATACGCAGTATTTT. The chain has TRBV15 and TRBJ2-3; 9 bases match TRBD2. The CDR3 has 17 residues. The germline gives CDR1 LNHNV, CDR2 YYDKDF (reference sequence). V gave up 3 bases and J gave up 7 bases; unmatched junction bases: 14. Drawing the rest from reference TRBV15 and TRBJ2-3, the complete variable domain is DAMVIQNPRYQVTQFGKPVTLSCSQTLNHNVMYWYQQKSSQAPKLLFHYYDKDFNNEADTPDNFQSRRPNTSFCFLDIRSPGLGDTAMYLCATSRTQGAGGPYTQYFGPGTRLTVL.

Concerning this clonotype itself: An end of the junction differs from the germline gene, which may be a read error. V and J are TRBV28 and TRBJ2-1; possible D gene TRBD2, 7 bases. CDR1 is MDHEN, CDR2 SYDVKM, per germline. The length of the CDR3 is 15 residues. The CDR3 loop reads CTSVGGRVSYNEQFF. CDR3 nucleotide sequence: TGTACCAGCGTCGGGGGGCGGGTCTCCTACAATGAGCAGTTCTTC. The full variable domain, completed using reference TRBV28 and TRBJ2-1, is DVKVTQSSRYLVKRTGEKVFLECVQDMDHENMFWYRQDPGLGLRLIYFSYDVKMKEKGDIPEGYSVSREKKERFSLILESASTNQTSMYLCTSVGGRVSYNEQFFGPGTRLTVL.

A word on this clonotype: This may arise from a read error, as a much more abundant clone is one base away. The V call is TRBV20-1, the J call TRBJ2-1; D is tentatively TRBD1 or TRBD2 (5 bases each). This CDR3 is built from 15 residues. V was clipped by 1 base and J by 5 bases, with 15 bases between them. Per the germline V gene, CDR1 is DFQATT and CDR2 is SNEGSKA (reference sequence). CDR3 loop: CSARGDELVHNEQFF. DNA for the CDR3: TGCAGTGCTAGAGGGGACGAACTAGTCCACAATGAGCAGTTCTTC.

This clonotype was observed at least ten times. The chain joins TRBV10-3 to TRBJ1-1, with no clear D. This CDR3 has 14 residues. Germline-derived CDR1 and CDR2 are ENHRY and SYGVKD. Deletions cut 1 base from V and 0 bases from J, with 6 bases between. The CDR3 region is CAISEFPMNTEAFF. CDR3 nucleotide sequence: TGTGCCATCAGTGAGTTCCCGATGAACACTGAAGCTTTCTTT.

This clonotype appeared a few times. The chain joins TRBV12-3 or TRBV12-4 to TRBJ1-1; D call uncertain. The V gene lost 2 bases and the J gene lost 3 bases, with 7 bases spanning the gap. The CDR3 contains 13 residues. CDR3 DNA: TGTGCCAGCAGTTTACTCGGGTACACTGAAGCTTTCTTT. It specifies CASSLLGYTEAFF.